This TCR beta chain is drawn from a study of blood T cell repertoires in COVID-19. About the study: The origin of the acute and convalescent COVID-19 samples was the United States, Italy and Spain. The analysed material was cDNA or gDNA that came from T cells, B-cell-depleted T cells, or PBMCs.

Original analysis: Amplification from reference gene primers served as the basis for estimated nucleated cell counts. Measured with immunoSEQ multiplex PCR; TCRdb has only the in-frame clones, and not every one. V, J and clone size are those of that table, while D and trimming were read from the DNA. This table holds around 270,000 clones, over 75% found once. The germline gives CDR1 GTSNPN, CDR2 SVGIG (reference sequence). V shed 4 bases, J shed 3 bases, and the junction held 3 bases outside the gene matches. This CDR3 has 12 amino acids. The genes are TRBV30 and TRBJ2-7, with 7 bases aligning to TRBD1. The TCR sequence derives from a woman aged 45-65 years with acute or convalescent COVID-19. Sequencing was performed on peripheral blood. The CDR3 loop is CAWNRDSYEQYF. CDR3 in DNA: TGTGCCTGGAACCGGGACAGCTACGAGCAGTACTTC.